These 21 T cell receptor beta chains originate from one sample sequenced in a study of cytomegalovirus exposure and HLA in healthy donors (dated by TCRdb to 2015 to 2018). Library prep was done by the immunoSEQ multiplex PCR assay. For the multiplex PCR, a mixture combining 60 forward primers for TCR Vbeta segments and 13 reverse primers for TCR Jbeta segments was used. This is the immuneACCESS table as TCRdb keeps it, with only in-frame sequences that have V and J called. A part of the clones is gone; compared with another copy, unresolved V genes explain less than half, and the rest is unexplained. The sample table lists about 110,000 clones, under 70% of them with a count of one. The top ten clones comprise approximately 8.6% of the sample. Sequenced sample: PBMCs. Receptors were obtained from a man aged 25 to 40 in good health and CMV-seropositive.

Only a few counts were recorded for this clone. The V gene is TRBV11-3, the J gene TRBJ2-1, with TRBD2 matching 8 bases. J lost 1 base, V lost 3 bases, and 8 bases had no gene match. The CDR3 is 17 residues long. Per the germline V gene, CDR1 is SGHNT and CDR2 is YENEEA. Written as DNA, the CDR3 is TGTGCCAGCAGCTTGGGGACGGGAGGGAAGTCCTACAATGAGCAGTTCTTC. It is translated as CASSLGTGGKSYNEQFF.

V gene TRBV18 combines with J gene TRBJ2-7, with D hard to call. Germline V lookup: CDR1 KGHSH, CDR2 LQKENI. V lost 2 bases to trimming and J lost 1 base, with 9 bases between them. CDR3 length: 14 amino acids. CDR3 amino acids: CASSPEASSYEQYF. In DNA, the CDR3 is TGTGCCAGCTCACCAGAGGCTTCGTCCTACGAGCAGTACTTC.

The chain couples TRBV6-5 to TRBJ1-1; D is uncertain. This CDR3 region has 12 residues. Per germline, CDR1 MNHEY and CDR2 SVGAGI. V was clipped by 0 bases and J by 11 bases, with 10 bases between them. The CDR3 loop is CASSYSGGRAFF. The CDR3 DNA reads TGTGCCAGCAGTTACTCGGGCGGGAGGGCTTTCTTT.

The gene calls are TRBV21-1 and TRBJ1-1; the table's D call, TRBD1, has no DNA check behind it. TRBV21-1 is reported as a pseudogene. The CDR3 is 17 residues long. CDR3 protein: CASSPPPQDKPNTEAFF. The CDR3 DNA sequence: TGTGCCAGCAGCCCCCCCCCACAGGACAAACCGAACACTGAAGCTTTCTTT.

This sequence joins TRBV6-4 and TRBJ2-2; TRBD2 agrees at 8 bases. With V trimmed by 3 bases and J by 4 bases, 7 bases remained unmatched. This CDR3 region has 16 residues. The V gene's germline CDR1 is MRHNA and CDR2 SNTAGT. CDR3 nucleotides: TGTGCCAGCAGTGATCGGGGACTAGACCCCACCGGGGAGCTGTTTTTT. Translated, it gives CASSDRGLDPTGELFF.

V gene TRBV5-6 combines with J gene TRBJ1-2; a weak D match, TRBD1 (5 bases). The length of the CDR3 is 15 residues. The germline V gene encodes CDR1 SGHDT and CDR2 YYEEEE. Trimming left V 0 bases short and J 4 bases short, with 13 bases between. The CDR3 DNA reads TGTGCCAGCAGCTTGGAGTACCGGAGGGGCTATGGCTACACCTTC. As protein: CASSLEYRRGYGYTF.

In this sample, this clone turned up once. The chain couples TRBV11-2 to TRBJ2-2; possibly TRBD1 for D (6 bases). V lost 3 bases and J 7 bases, leaving 18 bases between the germline ends. This CDR3 has 16 residues. Germline CDR1 is SGHAT and CDR2 is FQNNGV. The CDR3 region is CASSFFGQGSGGELFF. CDR3 sequence (DNA): TGTGCCAGCAGCTTTTTCGGGCAGGGGAGCGGCGGGGAGCTGTTTTTT.

This clone was picked up a small number of times. The chain has TRBV11-3 and TRBJ1-5; the D is unclear. V gave up 1 base and J gave up 3 bases, with 4 bases separating them. The length of the CDR3 is 13 residues. Germline CDR1 is SGHNT and CDR2 is YENEEA. The CDR3: CASSLAVNQPQHF. The CDR3 DNA follows: TGTGCCAGCAGCTTAGCGGTCAATCAGCCCCAGCATTTT.

The chain combines TRBV7-3 with TRBJ1-1; D ambiguous. The CDR3 spans 13 residues. The V end was cut by 2 bases, the J end by 0 bases, with 4 bases between. Per germline, CDR1 SGHTA and CDR2 FQGTGA. The CDR3 spells CASSLSVNTEAFF. The CDR3 bases are TGTGCCAGCAGCTTATCAGTGAACACTGAAGCTTTCTTT.

The chain is built from TRBV7-3 and TRBJ2-1; D remains ambiguous. Trimming pared 2 bases from V and 7 bases from J, leaving 6 bases between. Germline V gene lookup returns CDR1 SGHTA and CDR2 FQGTGA. The CDR3 is 12 residues long. The CDR3 DNA reads as TGTGCCAGCAGCTTATCCGGGAATGAGCAGTTCTTC. Its protein product is CASSLSGNEQFF.

The chain joins TRBV29-1 to TRBJ2-5; D call uncertain. V lost 3 bases and J lost 4, with 9 bases in between. The CDR3 covers 12 residues. CDR1 is SQVTM and CDR2 is ANQGSEA in the germline V gene. The CDR3 region is CSVDGPGETQYF. CDR3 coding DNA: TGCAGCGTTGACGGTCCTGGAGAGACCCAGTACTTC.

This chain connects TRBV4-3 to TRBJ2-3; TRBD2 matches at 11 bases. The germline V gene encodes CDR1 LGHNA and CDR2 YSLEER. CDR3 length equals 19 residues. J gave up 2 bases and V 0 bases, and 10 bases lay outside the gene matches. This CDR3 reads CASSQDADLAGGYTDTQYF. DNA of the CDR3: TGCGCCAGCAGCCAAGATGCCGATCTAGCGGGAGGATACACAGATACGCAGTATTTT.

J is TRBJ2-2 and V is TRBV2; weak D call: TRBD2 (5 bases). Deletions cut 7 bases from V and 1 base from J, with 13 bases between. CDR3 length equals 15 residues. The V gene's germline CDR1 is SNHLY and CDR2 FYNNEI. CDR3 amino acids: CASKRAAGNTGELFF. The CDR3 nucleotides are TGTGCCAGCAAGAGGGCGGCAGGGAACACCGGGGAGCTGTTTTTT.

The chain has TRBV13 and TRBJ2-3; 9 nucleotides agree with TRBD2. Per germline, CDR1 PRHDT and CDR2 FYEKMQ (reference sequence). The CDR3 contains 17 residues. The trim removed 6 bases at V and 0 bases at J, leaving 10 bases unmatched. DNA of the CDR3: TGTGCCAGCAGTTACTCCAGCGGGGGGCCGAGCACAGATACGCAGTATTTT. The encoded protein is CASSYSSGGPSTDTQYF.

The gene calls are TRBV5-1 and TRBJ1-1, with a weak D call TRBD1 (5 bases). Germline V gives CDR1 SGHRS, CDR2 YFSETQ. CDR3 length: 15 amino acids. The germline V and J ends were trimmed by 1 base and 5 bases, with 15 bases remaining between them. CDR3 region: CASSLYGDSRTEAFF. The CDR3 nucleotides are TGCGCCAGCAGCTTGTATGGGGACTCGAGGACTGAAGCTTTCTTT.

The CDR3 bases are TGCGCCAGCAGCCCGTCTCTTAACACCGGGGAGCTGTTTTTT. Its protein is CASSPSLNTGELFF. This chain joins TRBV4-3 and TRBJ2-2; D not resolved. This CDR3 spans 14 amino acids. V lost 4 bases, J lost 2 bases, and 8 bases lay in between. Per germline, CDR1 LGHNA and CDR2 YSLEER.

The chain couples TRBV6-5 to TRBJ2-1, with 11 bases fitting TRBD2. Losses at the gene ends were 0 bases for V and 14 bases for J; bases not matched to a gene: 0. The germline gives CDR1 MNHEY, CDR2 SVGAGI. CDR3 length: 12 residues. In DNA, the CDR3 is TGTGCCAGCAGTTACTCTAGCGGGAGGGAGTTCTTC. This sequence encodes CASSYSSGREFF.

The chain recombines TRBV6-5 with TRBJ2-5; D perhaps matches TRBD2 (5 bases). CDR3 length: 12 residues. Trimming took 5 bases from V and 10 from J, leaving 14 bases between them. The germline CDR1 and CDR2 sequences are MNHEY and SVGAGI. Written as DNA, the CDR3 is TGTGCCAGCAGTCCCCGGGTGGAGGTCCAGTACTTC. It is translated as CASSPRVEVQYF.

The chain combines TRBV7-3 with TRBJ2-3; D is uncertain. From germline, CDR1 is SGHTA and CDR2 FQGTGA. V dropped 3 bases and J dropped 0 bases, with 7 bases sitting between them. The CDR3 is made up of 14 amino acids. CDR3 in DNA: TGTGCCAGCAGCTTCGCGTCTAGCACAGATACGCAGTATTTT. This gives the protein CASSFASSTDTQYF.

The chain is built from TRBV14 and TRBJ1-2; D is uncertain. The V gene lost 2 bases and the J gene lost 5 bases, with 15 bases spanning the gap. The CDR3 runs to 15 residues. Germline V gene sequence: CDR1 SGHDN, CDR2 FVKESK. The CDR3 nucleotides are TGTGCCAGCAGCCAACTCTCAGGATACCGATATGGCTACACCTTC. It codes for CASSQLSGYRYGYTF. The full variable domain, completed using reference TRBV14 and TRBJ1-2, is EAGVTQFPSHSVIEKGQTVTLRCDPISGHDNLYWYRRVMGKEIKFLLHFVKESKQDESGMPNNRFLAERTGGTYSTLKVQPAELEDSGVYFCASSQLSGYRYGYTFGSGTRLTVV.

The chain links TRBV29-1 to TRBJ1-1, with TRBD1 identical over 8 bases. CDR3 length: 14 amino acids. The trim removed 6 bases at V and 1 base at J, leaving 7 bases unmatched. The germline CDR1 and CDR2 sequences are SQVTM and ANQGSEA. CDR3 sequence reads: CSVAQGAANTEAFF. The CDR3 DNA follows: TGCAGCGTAGCTCAGGGGGCAGCGAACACTGAAGCTTTCTTT.